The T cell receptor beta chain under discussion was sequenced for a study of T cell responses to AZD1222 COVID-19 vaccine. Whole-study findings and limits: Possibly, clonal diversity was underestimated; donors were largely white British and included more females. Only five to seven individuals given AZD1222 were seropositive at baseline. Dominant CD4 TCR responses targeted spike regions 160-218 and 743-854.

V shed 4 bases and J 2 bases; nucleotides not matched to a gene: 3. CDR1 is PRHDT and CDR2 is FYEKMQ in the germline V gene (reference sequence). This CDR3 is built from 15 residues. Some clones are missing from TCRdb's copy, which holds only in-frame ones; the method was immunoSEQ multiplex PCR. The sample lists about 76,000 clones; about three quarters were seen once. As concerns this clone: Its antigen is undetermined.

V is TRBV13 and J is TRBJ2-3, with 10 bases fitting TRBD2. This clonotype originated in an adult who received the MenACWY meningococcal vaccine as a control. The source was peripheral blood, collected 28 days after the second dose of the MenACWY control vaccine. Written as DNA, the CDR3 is TGTGCCAGCAGCTCAGGACTAGCGGACACAGATACGCAGTATTTT. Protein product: CASSSGLADTDTQYF.